This T cell receptor beta chain derives from a study of CD8 T cells in Susac syndrome (dated by TCRdb to about 2019). At the level of the whole study: Repertoire sequencing was used to test whether CD8+ T cell activation and differentiation in Susac syndrome was antigen driven. Clonality of the CD8+ T cell repertoire was compared between more than 10 healthy donors, about 14 Susac syndrome patients and fewer than 16 multiple sclerosis patients.

Via the germline V gene, CDR1 is MGHRA and CDR2 YSYEKL. Germline trimming: 3 bases from V, 8 bases from J; junction bases outside gene matches: 8. Measured from the cysteine to the phenylalanine, the CDR3 is 16 residues long. Just the 48-base CDR3 DNA is kept, in frame starting at base 1. High-throughput TCR beta sequencing profiled peripheral blood CD8+ and CD4+ T cells from healthy donors, Susac syndrome patients and multiple sclerosis patients. Multiple sclerosis controls were treatment-naive patients with stable or active relapsing-remitting disease fulfilling revised McDonald criteria. CD8+ TEMRA cells were enriched by FACS, while bulk CD8+ and CD4+ T cells were purified by magnetic negative isolation. Blood was drawn into EDTA tubes, processed within 24 hours, and PBMCs were isolated by density gradient centrifugation. PBMCs intended for TCR sequencing were cryopreserved in liquid nitrogen and thawed later in a water bath at 37 degrees C. A purity of at least 90% was achieved for sorted or isolated CD4+, CD8+ and CD8+ TEMRA cells.

RNA was extracted with the RNeasy kit and about 0.5 to 1 ug was reverse transcribed using random hexamers. The immunoSEQ multiplex PCR assay, which covers 54 Vbeta and 13 Jbeta segments, was used to amplify TCR beta CDR3 regions. PCR amplification bias was corrected using a synthetic template baseline for primer optimization and computational correction. The authors' pipeline ran thus. Only productive sequences were kept, with reads annotated to V, D and J genes according to IMGT and analyzed in immunoSEQ Analyzer. To calculate clonality, Shannon entropy was normalized by log2 of the number of productive unique sequences and then subtracted from one. For each patient and control, public and private clones were evaluated within the 100 most prevalent clones. Clones were defined as Susac-specific when absent from the healthy and MS cohorts, from 1,000 to 1,100 published viral clones and from other ImmuneACCESS disease sequences. TCRdb reprocessing: public reads trimmed at Q25 with fastp, clones called with MiXCR, in-frame beta chains kept. For every CDR3 protein sequence, its rows merge into one entry that carries the most common genes and DNA. Here the V and J calls rest on TCRdb's processing, not on the authors' analysis. This sample holds 250,000 to 300,000 distinct CDR3 sequences; about 88% were observed only once. The top ten hold about 0.11% of the sample.

Overall study outcomes, separate from this receptor: The study acknowledged that relatively few individuals were included in the TCR sequencing and HLA analysis.

Worth noting for this clonotype: Its antigen is not yet known. The sample holds no much larger clone one base away, and base qualities are not on file.

Sequencing used CD8+ T cells from PBMCs. The sequence joins TRBV4-1 to TRBJ2-1; 12 middle bases align to TRBD2. The receptor was isolated from a human donor with multiple sclerosis. The DNA sequence is as follows: TGCGCCAGCAGCCACTTCCTAGCGGGAGGGCCGGATGAGCAGTTCTTC. Protein translation: CASSHFLAGGPDEQFF.